The T cell receptor (beta chain) under discussion was sequenced for a study of blood T cells in healthy people across ages. Regarding the study as a whole: Diversity of TCR beta per million T cells declined in a roughly linear way with age.

As concerns this clonotype: As yet, its antigen is unknown.

With a J-beta primer mix and a sample-barcoded 5' primer, a second PCR ran about 6 to 11 cycles. TCRdb re-analysed the 5' RACE reads in MiXCR, keeping a single row per CDR3 protein. Among roughly 680,000 distinct CDR3 sequences listed, over 40% were seen once. Germline trimming cut 0 bases from V and 2 bases from J; bases unmatched to any gene: 8. Germline CDR1 is DFQATT and CDR2 is SNEGSKA (reference sequence). The CDR3 runs to 16 residues. The chain is built from TRBV20-1 and TRBJ2-3; 7 nucleotides line up with TRBD2. Sequencing was done on a sample of blood. The TCR was taken from a woman at least 80 years old in good health. This CDR3 is CSARDPTGGITDTQYF. CDR3 coding DNA: TGCAGTGCTAGAGATCCGACGGGGGGAATCACAGATACGCAGTATTTT.